These T cell receptor beta chains were read from a single sample in a study of blood T cell repertoires in COVID-19. The method was immunoSEQ multiplex PCR; TCRdb's version includes in-frame clones alone and lacks a portion of them. Counted here are some 150,000 clones, 70% to 90% occurring once; the ten biggest clones make up 7%. The sequenced sample was peripheral blood. The source is a woman over 75 in a cohort sampled during active or convalescent COVID-19. Each CDR3 is given with its conserved first and last residue. Each record gives: D gene, V gene, CDR3 length, J gene, clone size, CDR3 protein, CDR3 DNA. A D gene is named only where the DNA matches it firmly. A row's size may be missing; if present it is once, few, many or a size class.

TRBD1,TRBV28,13,TRBJ1-1,NA,CASSLGTGEGAFF,TGTGCCAGCAGTTTAGGGACAGGGGAGGGAGCTTTCTTT
TRBD2,TRBV18,14,TRBJ2-3,NA,CATLSGRSTDTQYF,TGTGCCACACTTAGCGGGAGGAGCACAGATACGCAGTATTTT
NA,TRBV11-3,14,TRBJ2-7,NA,CASSNWTISYEQYF,TGTGCCAGCAGCAATTGGACAATCTCCTACGAGCAGTACTTC
TRBD1,TRBV28,17,TRBJ1-4,NA,CASSPARGRRTNEKLFF,TGTGCCAGCAGTCCCGCCAGGGGGCGCAGGACTAATGAAAAACTGTTTTTT
TRBD2,TRBV6-6,15,TRBJ2-3,NA,CASSSRTSGGGTQYF,TGTGCCAGCAGTTCCCGGACTAGCGGGGGGGGTACGCAGTATTTT
NA,TRBV7-2,13,TRBJ1-4,NA,CASRQGRGEKLFF,TGTGCCAGCAGACAGGGAAGGGGAGAAAAACTGTTTTTT
NA,TRBV2,14,TRBJ2-5,NA,CASREGHSQETQYF,TGTGCCAGCAGAGAAGGCCACAGCCAAGAGACCCAGTACTTC
NA,TRBV6-2/TRBV6-3,13,TRBJ1-2,NA,CASSYYGTDGYTF,TGTGCCAGCAGTTACTACGGGACTGATGGCTACACCTTC
NA,TRBV28,13,TRBJ1-4,NA,CASSHRVMWKLFF,TGTGCCAGCAGTCACAGGGTGATGTGGAAACTGTTTTTT
NA,TRBV7-8,15,TRBJ2-5,NA,CASSLRLDRRETQYF,TGTGCCAGCAGCTTAAGACTAGATCGCAGGGAGACCCAGTACTTC
NA,TRBV7-8,16,TRBJ1-1,NA,CASSLGVVGFFTEAFF,TGTGCCAGCAGCTTAGGGGTGGTCGGGTTCTTCACTGAAGCTTTCTTT
NA,TRBV6-5,13,TRBJ1-2,NA,CASRMYRDAGYTF,TGTGCCAGCAGAATGTACAGGGACGCTGGCTACACCTTC
TRBD2,TRBV19,16,TRBJ2-3,few,CASIPSGGAGADTQYF,TGTGCCAGTATCCCTAGCGGGGGGGCCGGGGCAGATACGCAGTATTTT
NA,TRBV25-1,15,TRBJ2-2,NA,CASSDTTGFTGELFF,TGTGCCAGCAGTGACACAACAGGGTTCACCGGGGAGCTGTTTTTT
NA,TRBV6-5,15,TRBJ1-1,NA,CASTTIPGRNTEAFF,TGTGCCAGCACCACTATTCCCGGCAGAAACACTGAAGCTTTCTTT
TRBD1,TRBV6-6,12,TRBJ1-1,NA,CASSTAKTGAFF,TGTGCCAGCAGCACCGCAAAGACAGGGGCTTTCTTT
TRBD2,TRBV11-3,16,TRBJ2-3,NA,CASSLGGRPLGDTQYF,TGTGCCAGCAGCTTAGGCGGGAGGCCTCTAGGAGATACGCAGTATTTT
TRBD2,TRBV7-2,15,TRBJ2-1,NA,CASSLGLAGFNEQFF,TGTGCCAGCAGCTTGGGACTAGCGGGGTTCAATGAGCAGTTCTTC
NA,TRBV16,16,TRBJ1-1,NA,CASSQRGETMNTEAFF,TGTGCCAGCAGCCAAAGAGGAGAGACCATGAACACTGAAGCTTTCTTT
TRBD1,TRBV6-2/TRBV6-3,19,TRBJ2-5,NA,CASSLRRTRDSEDQETQYF,TGTGCCAGCAGTCTACGTCGAACCCGGGACAGTGAAGACCAAGAGACCCAGTACTTC
NA,TRBV24-1,17,TRBJ2-3,NA,CATSDKFRAGRTDTQYF,TGTGCCACCAGTGATAAATTCAGGGCGGGAAGAACAGATACGCAGTATTTT
NA,TRBV19,15,TRBJ1-2,NA,CASSMQHYYRYGYTF,TGTGCCAGTAGTATGCAGCACTACTACCGATATGGCTACACCTTC
TRBD1,TRBV7-9,14,TRBJ1-1,NA,CASSRQGLNTEAFF,TGTGCCAGCAGCCGACAGGGGTTGAACACTGAAGCTTTCTTT
NA,TRBV12-3/TRBV12-4,11,TRBJ2-1,NA,CASRTNNEQFF,TGTGCCAGCAGAACTAACAATGAGCAGTTCTTC
NA,TRBV12-5,15,TRBJ1-5,few,CASTPLGLSNQPQHF,TGTGCTAGCACCCCTCTAGGTCTGAGCAATCAGCCCCAGCATTTT
NA,TRBV28,14,TRBJ1-1,NA,CASSFQGLAVKAFF,TGTGCCAGCAGTTTTCAGGGATTGGCCGTGAAGGCTTTCTTT
TRBD1,TRBV4-1,18,TRBJ2-2,NA,CASSQDVDRGRMAGELFF,TGCGCCAGCAGCCAAGATGTTGACAGGGGGCGAATGGCCGGGGAGCTGTTTTTT
NA,TRBV4-3,13,TRBJ1-2,NA,CASSQTRDYGYTF,TGCGCCAGCAGCCAGACGAGGGACTATGGCTACACCTTC
NA,TRBV7-9,18,TRBJ1-4,once,CASSFGQGEFATNEKLFF,TGTGCCAGCAGCTTCGGTCAAGGGGAATTTGCAACTAATGAAAAACTGTTTTTT
NA,TRBV18,15,TRBJ2-2,NA,CASSPPVGRTGELFF,TGTGCCAGCTCACCCCCCGTGGGCCGCACCGGGGAGCTGTTTTTT
NA,TRBV12-3/TRBV12-4,13,TRBJ1-5,NA,CAIGSSTGQPQHF,TGTGCCATCGGGAGCTCAACGGGTCAGCCCCAGCATTTT
TRBD1,TRBV3-1/TRBV3-2,14,TRBJ1-2,few,CATRKGGTVYGYTF,TGTGCCACCCGGAAGGGCGGGACAGTCTATGGCTACACCTTC
NA,TRBV6-1,13,TRBJ2-2,NA,CASSESGTGELFF,TGTGCCAGCAGTGAAAGCGGGACCGGGGAGCTGTTTTTT
TRBD1,TRBV10-3,14,TRBJ1-4,NA,CAISTDRVNEKLFF,TGTGCCATCAGCACGGACAGGGTTAATGAAAAACTGTTTTTT
TRBD1,TRBV19,15,TRBJ2-1,once,CASSITGGVGNEQFF,TGTGCCAGTAGTATAACAGGGGGCGTGGGGAATGAGCAGTTCTTC
TRBD2,TRBV4-1,19,TRBJ2-6,few,CASSQDRLAGRTGANVLTF,TGCGCCAGCAGCCAAGATCGACTAGCGGGAAGAACTGGGGCCAACGTCCTGACTTTC
NA,TRBV5-4,16,TRBJ1-1,once,CASSLGRGGMNTEAFF,TGTGCCAGCAGCTTGGGGCGCGGGGGGATGAACACTGAAGCTTTCTTT
TRBD2,TRBV7-2,16,TRBJ2-5,once,CASTSSGGRRQETQYF,TGTGCCAGCACCTCGAGTGGCGGGAGGCGGCAAGAGACCCAGTACTTC
NA,TRBV6-6,14,TRBJ1-1,NA,CASKTGQQNTEAFF,TGTGCCAGCAAAACTGGACAGCAGAACACTGAAGCTTTCTTT
TRBD2,TRBV15,19,TRBJ2-1,NA,CATSRERGLAGSKYNEQFF,TGTGCCACCAGCAGAGAGAGGGGACTAGCGGGGTCCAAATACAATGAGCAGTTCTTC
TRBD1,TRBV6-5,15,TRBJ2-7,NA,CASKVGRDSSYEQYF,TGTGCCAGCAAGGTTGGACGGGACAGCTCCTACGAGCAGTACTTC
NA,TRBV11-2,12,TRBJ1-1,NA,CATSGDVAEAFF,TGTGCCACCTCAGGGGATGTGGCTGAAGCTTTCTTT
TRBD2,TRBV27,16,TRBJ2-1,NA,CASSPHFAGAHNEQFF,TGTGCCAGCAGTCCCCATTTTGCGGGAGCCCACAATGAGCAGTTCTTC
TRBD1,TRBV6-2/TRBV6-3,19,TRBJ2-6,once,CASSATRQGAFSGANVLTF,TGTGCCAGCAGTGCGACACGACAGGGCGCTTTCTCTGGGGCCAACGTCCTGACTTTC
NA,TRBV9,13,TRBJ1-6,NA,CASSAHQDSPLHF,TGTGCCAGCAGCGCCCACCAGGATTCACCCCTCCACTTT
NA,TRBV18,12,TRBJ2-7,NA,CASSPRGTEQYF,TGTGCCAGCTCACCAAGGGGAACCGAGCAGTACTTC
TRBD1,TRBV5-8,14,TRBJ2-4,NA,CASSLRDRGRPVYF,TGTGCCAGCAGCCTCCGGGACAGGGGTCGTCCTGTGTACTTC
TRBD1,TRBV18,15,TRBJ2-2,NA,CASSKGAVNTGELFF,TGTGCCAGCTCTAAGGGGGCCGTGAACACCGGGGAGCTGTTTTTT
NA,TRBV9,16,TRBJ2-4,many,CASSVDGVGGLDIQYF,TGTGCCAGCAGCGTAGACGGAGTAGGTGGGTTGGACATTCAGTACTTC
NA,TRBV9,12,TRBJ1-2,few,CASSVSGYGYTF,TGTGCCAGCAGCGTTTCAGGGTATGGCTACACCTTC
TRBD2,TRBV9,19,TRBJ2-5,NA,CASSENLAGGPQSQETQYF,TGTGCCAGCAGCGAAAACCTAGCGGGGGGGCCTCAGTCCCAAGAGACCCAGTACTTC
NA,TRBV7-8,17,TRBJ2-7,NA,CASSLSVGGGPSYEQYF,TGTGCCAGCAGCTTAAGCGTCGGCGGGGGCCCTTCCTACGAGCAGTACTTC
TRBD2,TRBV7-9,15,TRBJ2-1,NA,CASSFGLAGVDEQFF,TGTGCCAGCAGCTTTGGACTAGCGGGAGTCGATGAGCAGTTCTTC
NA,TRBV19,13,TRBJ2-3,NA,CASSMVARDTQYF,TGTGCCAGTAGTATGGTGGCTCGAGATACGCAGTATTTT